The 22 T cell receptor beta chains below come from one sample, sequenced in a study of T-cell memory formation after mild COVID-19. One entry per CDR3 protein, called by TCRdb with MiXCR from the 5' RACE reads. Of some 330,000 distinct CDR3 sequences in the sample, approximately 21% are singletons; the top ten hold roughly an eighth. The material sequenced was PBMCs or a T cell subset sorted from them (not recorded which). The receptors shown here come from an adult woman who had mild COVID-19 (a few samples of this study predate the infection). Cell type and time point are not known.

CDR3 in amino acids: CAAGSGANVLTF. The CDR3 DNA sequence: TGTGCCGCAGGGTCTGGGGCCAACGTCCTGACTTTC. This chain joins TRBV3-1 and TRBJ2-6, with D possibly matching TRBD1 (5 bases). V was trimmed by 11 bases and J by 1 base, leaving 6 bases between them. The CDR3 covers 12 residues. Per germline, CDR1 LGHDT and CDR2 YNNKEL (reference sequence).

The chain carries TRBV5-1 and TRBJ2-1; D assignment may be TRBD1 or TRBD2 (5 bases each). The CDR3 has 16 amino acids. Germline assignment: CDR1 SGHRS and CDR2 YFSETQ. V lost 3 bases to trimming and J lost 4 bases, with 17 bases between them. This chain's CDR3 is CASSWGFGQFYNEQFF. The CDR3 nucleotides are TGCGCCAGCAGCTGGGGGTTCGGGCAGTTTTACAATGAGCAGTTCTTC.

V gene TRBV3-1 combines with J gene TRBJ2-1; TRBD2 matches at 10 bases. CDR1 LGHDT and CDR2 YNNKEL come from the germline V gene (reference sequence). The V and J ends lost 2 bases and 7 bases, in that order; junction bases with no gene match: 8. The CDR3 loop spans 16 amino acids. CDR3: CASSQPAGGPVNEQFF. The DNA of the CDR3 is TGTGCCAGCAGCCAACCAGCGGGGGGGCCCGTGAATGAGCAGTTCTTC.

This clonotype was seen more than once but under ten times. The CDR3 nucleotides are TGCGCCAGCAGCCAAGGTCACGGGGGAGAAGATACGCAGTATTTT. Amino acids: CASSQGHGGEDTQYF. The chain has TRBV4-1 and TRBJ2-3; D might be TRBD2 (6 bases). Per germline, CDR1 MGHRA and CDR2 YSYEKL. The CDR3 runs to 15 residues. V lost 1 base, J lost 5 bases, and 13 bases lay in between.

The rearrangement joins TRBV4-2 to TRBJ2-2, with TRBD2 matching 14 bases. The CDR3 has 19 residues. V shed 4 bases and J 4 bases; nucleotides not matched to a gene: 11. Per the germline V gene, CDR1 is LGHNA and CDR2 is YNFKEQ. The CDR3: CASSLFRLAGGPATGELFF. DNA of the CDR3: TGTGCCAGCAGCCTATTCCGACTAGCGGGAGGGCCGGCCACCGGGGAGCTGTTTTTT.

CDR3 nucleotide sequence: TGTGCCAGCAGCGTAGAAGGCGAGTATGAAGCTTTCTTT. Amino acids: CASSVEGEYEAFF. The chain carries TRBV9 and TRBJ1-1; D is unresolved. The CDR3 runs to 13 residues. Deletions cut 0 bases from V and 7 bases from J, with 10 bases between. Germline CDR1 reads SGDLS; CDR2 reads YYNGEE.

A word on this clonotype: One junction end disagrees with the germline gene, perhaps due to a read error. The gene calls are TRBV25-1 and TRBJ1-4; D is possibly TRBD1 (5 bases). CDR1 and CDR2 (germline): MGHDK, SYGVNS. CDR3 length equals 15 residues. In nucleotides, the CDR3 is TGTGCCAGCGGTTTAACCGGGACCGCCAATGGAAAACTGTTTTTT. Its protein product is CASGLTGTANGKLFF.

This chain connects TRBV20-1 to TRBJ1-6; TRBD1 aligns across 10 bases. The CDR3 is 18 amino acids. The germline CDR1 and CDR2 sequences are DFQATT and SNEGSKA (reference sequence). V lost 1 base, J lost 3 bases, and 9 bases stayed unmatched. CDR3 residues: CSARGSSTGGFYNSPLHF. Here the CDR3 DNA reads TGCAGTGCTAGAGGTTCCTCGACAGGGGGCTTCTATAATTCACCCCTCCACTTT.

The CDR3 spells CASSLVDITKGFYGYTF. CDR3 nucleotides: TGTGCCAGCAGCTTAGTAGATATCACCAAGGGGTTCTATGGCTACACCTTC. This chain joins TRBV7-2 and TRBJ1-2; a possible D gene is TRBD1 (5 bases). Germline-derived CDR1 and CDR2 are SGHTA and FQGNSA. The CDR3 sequence is 17 residues long. Trimming took 1 base from V and 4 from J, leaving 19 bases between them.

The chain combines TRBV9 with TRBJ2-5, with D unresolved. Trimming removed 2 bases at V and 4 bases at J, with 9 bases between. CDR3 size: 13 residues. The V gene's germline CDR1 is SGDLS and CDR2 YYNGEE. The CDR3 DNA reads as TGTGCCAGCAGCGTCGCAGATGGAGAGACCCAGTACTTC. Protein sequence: CASSVADGETQYF.

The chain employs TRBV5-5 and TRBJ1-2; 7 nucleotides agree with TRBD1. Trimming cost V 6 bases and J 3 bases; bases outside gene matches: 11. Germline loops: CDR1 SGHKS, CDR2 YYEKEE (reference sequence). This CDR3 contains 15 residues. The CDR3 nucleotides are TGTGCCAGCAACAGACGGGCAGGGGGAGACTATGGCTACACCTTC. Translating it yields CASNRRAGGDYGYTF.

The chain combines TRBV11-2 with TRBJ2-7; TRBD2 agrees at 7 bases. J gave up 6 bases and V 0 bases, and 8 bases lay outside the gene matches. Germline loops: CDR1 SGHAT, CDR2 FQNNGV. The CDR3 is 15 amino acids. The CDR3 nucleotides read TGTGCCAGCAGCTTAGAGTCGGCGGGGGTTTCCGAGCAGTACTTC. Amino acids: CASSLESAGVSEQYF.

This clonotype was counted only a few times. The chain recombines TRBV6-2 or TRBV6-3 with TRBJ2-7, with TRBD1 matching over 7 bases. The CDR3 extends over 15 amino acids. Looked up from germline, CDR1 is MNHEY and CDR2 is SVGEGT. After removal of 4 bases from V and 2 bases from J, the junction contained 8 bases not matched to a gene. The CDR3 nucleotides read TGTGCCAGCAGTTCGACAGGGATTGGGGCCTACGAGCAGTACTTC. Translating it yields CASSSTGIGAYEQYF.

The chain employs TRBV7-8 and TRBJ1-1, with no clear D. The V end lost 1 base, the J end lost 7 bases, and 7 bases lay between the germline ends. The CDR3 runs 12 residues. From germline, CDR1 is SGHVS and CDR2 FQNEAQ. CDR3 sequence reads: CASSLGQSEAFF. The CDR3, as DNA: TGTGCCAGCAGCTTAGGGCAGAGTGAAGCTTTCTTT. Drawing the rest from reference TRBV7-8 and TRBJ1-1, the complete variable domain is GAGVSQSPRYKVAKRGQDVALRCDPISGHVSLFWYQQALGQGPEFLTYFQNEAQLDKSGLPSDRFFAERPEGSVSTLKIQRTQQEDSAVYLCASSLGQSEAFFGQGTRLTVV.

Written as DNA, the CDR3 is TGTGCCAGCAGTTACGGCGAGGGGTACTATGGCTACACCTTC. This gives the protein CASSYGEGYYGYTF. The chain uses TRBV6-2 or TRBV6-3 and TRBJ1-2; D possibly corresponds to TRBD1 (5 bases). The germline CDR1 and CDR2 sequences are MNHEY and SVGEGT. With 2 bases removed from V and 3 bases from J, the gap between germline ends came to 10 bases. The CDR3 is 14 residues long.

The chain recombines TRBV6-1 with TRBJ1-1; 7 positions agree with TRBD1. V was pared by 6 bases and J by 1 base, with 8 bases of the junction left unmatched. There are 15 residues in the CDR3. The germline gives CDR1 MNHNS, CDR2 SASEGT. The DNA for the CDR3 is TGTGCCAGCAGGGCTCCCCAGGGGGGGAACACTGAAGCTTTCTTT. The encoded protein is CASRAPQGGNTEAFF.

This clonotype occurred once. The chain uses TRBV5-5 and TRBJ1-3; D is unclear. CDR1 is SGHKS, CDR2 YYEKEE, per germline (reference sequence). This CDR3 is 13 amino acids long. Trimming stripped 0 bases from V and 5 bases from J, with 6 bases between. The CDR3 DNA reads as TGTGCCAGCAGCTTGGAACGGAGAAACACCATATATTTT. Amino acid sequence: CASSLERRNTIYF. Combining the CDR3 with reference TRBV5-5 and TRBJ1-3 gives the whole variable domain DAGVTQSPTHLIKTRGQQVTLRCSPISGHKSVSWYQQVLGQGPQFIFQYYEKEERGRGNFPDRFSARQFPNYSSELNVNALLLGDSALYLCASSLERRNTIYFGEGSWLTVV.

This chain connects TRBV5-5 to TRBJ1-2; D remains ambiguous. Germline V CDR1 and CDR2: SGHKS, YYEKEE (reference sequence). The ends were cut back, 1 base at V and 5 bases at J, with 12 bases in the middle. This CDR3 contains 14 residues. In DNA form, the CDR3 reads TGTGCCAGCAGCTTGCAAGCAAAAGGATATGGCTACACCTTC. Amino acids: CASSLQAKGYGYTF.

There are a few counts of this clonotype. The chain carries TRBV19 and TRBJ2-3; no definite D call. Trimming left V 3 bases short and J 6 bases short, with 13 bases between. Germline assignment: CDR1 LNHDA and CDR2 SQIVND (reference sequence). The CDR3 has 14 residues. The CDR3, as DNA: TGTGCCAGTAGTATCAGATCCGGCCCCGATACGCAGTATTTT. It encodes CASSIRSGPDTQYF.

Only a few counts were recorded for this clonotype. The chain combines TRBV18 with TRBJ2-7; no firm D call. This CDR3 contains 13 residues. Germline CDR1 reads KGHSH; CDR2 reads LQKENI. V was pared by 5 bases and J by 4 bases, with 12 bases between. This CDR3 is CASSGGLGYEQYF. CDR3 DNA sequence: TGTGCCAGCTCAGGTGGTCTTGGGTACGAGCAGTACTTC.

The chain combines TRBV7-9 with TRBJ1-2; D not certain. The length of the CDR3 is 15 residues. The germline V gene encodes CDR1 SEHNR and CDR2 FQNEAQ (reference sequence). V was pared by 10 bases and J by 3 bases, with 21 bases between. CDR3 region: CAISEVRGIDYGYTF. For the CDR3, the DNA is TGTGCCATCTCTGAGGTGAGAGGGATTGACTATGGCTACACCTTC.

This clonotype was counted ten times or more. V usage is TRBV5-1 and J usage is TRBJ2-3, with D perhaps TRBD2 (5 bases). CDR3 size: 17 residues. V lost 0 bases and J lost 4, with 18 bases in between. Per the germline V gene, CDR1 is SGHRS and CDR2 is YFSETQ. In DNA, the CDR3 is TGCGCCAGCAGCTTGGGGGCAGGAGCTGGGAGCCCAGATACGCAGTATTTT. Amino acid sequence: CASSLGAGAGSPDTQYF. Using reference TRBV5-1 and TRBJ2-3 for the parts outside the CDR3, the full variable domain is KAGVTQTPRYLIKTRGQQVTLSCSPISGHRSVSWYQQTPGQGLQFLFEYFSETQRNKGNFPGRFSGRQFSNSRSEMNVSTLELGDSALYLCASSLGAGAGSPDTQYFGPGTRLTVL.